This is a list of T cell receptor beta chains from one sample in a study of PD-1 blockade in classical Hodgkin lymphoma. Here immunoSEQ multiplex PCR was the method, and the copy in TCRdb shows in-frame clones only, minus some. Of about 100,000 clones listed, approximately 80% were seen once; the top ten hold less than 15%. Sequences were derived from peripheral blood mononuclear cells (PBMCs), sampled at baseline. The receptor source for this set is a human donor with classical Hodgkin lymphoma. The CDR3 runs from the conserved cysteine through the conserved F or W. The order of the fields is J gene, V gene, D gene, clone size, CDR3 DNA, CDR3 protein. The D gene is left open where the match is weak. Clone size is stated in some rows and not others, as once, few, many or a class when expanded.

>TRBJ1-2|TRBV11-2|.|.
TGTGCCAGCAGCTACGGGACACCGGACCTCTATGGCTACACCTTC
CASSYGTPDLYGYTF
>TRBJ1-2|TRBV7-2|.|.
TGTGCCAGCAGCCCTATGGCTGAGCTATATGGCTACACCTTC
CASSPMAELYGYTF
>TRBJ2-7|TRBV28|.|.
TGTGCCAGCAGTTTAGGGGCTAGGGCAGGGTTCGACGAGCAGTACTTC
CASSLGARAGFDEQYF
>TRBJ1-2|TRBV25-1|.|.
TGTGCCAGCAGTGAATATAGTGGGGACGGCTATGGCTACACCTTC
CASSEYSGDGYGYTF
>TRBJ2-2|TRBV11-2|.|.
TGTGCCAGCGGGGAGGGGGTTCCCGGTGGGACCGGGGAGCTGTTTTTT
CASGEGVPGGTGELFF
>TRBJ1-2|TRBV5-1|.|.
TGCGCCAGCCGCCCGGATCCGGCTAACTATGGCTACACCTTC
CASRPDPANYGYTF
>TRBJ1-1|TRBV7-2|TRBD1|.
TGTGCCAGCAGCTTAAGTGGTATGGCGACAGGGGCCCTAAACACTGAAGCTTTCTTT
CASSLSGMATGALNTEAFF
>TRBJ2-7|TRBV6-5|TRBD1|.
TGTGCCAGCAGTTACTCGGGCAGGGGGACCTACGAGCAGTACTTC
CASSYSGRGTYEQYF
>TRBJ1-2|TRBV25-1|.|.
TGTGCCAGCAGTGAACAGTACTATGGCTACACCTTC
CASSEQYYGYTF
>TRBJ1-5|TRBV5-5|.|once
TGTGCCAGCAGCCCGGCGGGGGAAATCTTTAGCAATCAGCCCCAGCATTTT
CASSPAGEIFSNQPQHF
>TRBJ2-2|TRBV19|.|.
TGTGCCAGTAGTATAGGGGCAGCGAACACCGGGGAGCTGTTTTTT
CASSIGAANTGELFF
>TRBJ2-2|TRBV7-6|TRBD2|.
TGTGCCAGCAGCAAGTTAGCGGGTGGAATGGCCGGGGAGCTGTTTTTT
CASSKLAGGMAGELFF
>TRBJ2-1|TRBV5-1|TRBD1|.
TGCGCCAGCAGCAACTTAAGACAGGGAAGCTACAATGAGCAGTTCTTC
CASSNLRQGSYNEQFF
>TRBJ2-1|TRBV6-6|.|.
TGTGCCAGCAGTACGGGCGGCGGCTACAATGAGCAGTTCTTC
CASSTGGGYNEQFF
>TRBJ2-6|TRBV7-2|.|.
TGTGCCAGCAGCTTAGTAGGCACGGCCCAATCTGGGGCCAACGTCCTGACTTTC
CASSLVGTAQSGANVLTF
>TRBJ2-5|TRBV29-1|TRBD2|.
TGCAGCGCCGGGGGACTAGCGGGGCAAGAGACCCAGTACTTC
CSAGGLAGQETQYF
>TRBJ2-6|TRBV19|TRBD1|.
TGTGCCAGTAGTATTCCTAGACAGGGGGCATCGGCTGGGGCCAACGTCCTGACTTTC
CASSIPRQGASAGANVLTF
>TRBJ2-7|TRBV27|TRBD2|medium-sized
TGTGCCAGCAGTTTGAGGGTAGCGGGAGGGCCGCCCTACGAGCAGTACTTC
CASSLRVAGGPPYEQYF
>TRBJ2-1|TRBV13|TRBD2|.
TGTGCCAGCAGCTTAAGGGGACTAGGTACCTCCGGGCAGTTCTTC
CASSLRGLGTSGQFF
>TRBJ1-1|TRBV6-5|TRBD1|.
TGTGCCACTGCAGGGGGCCTCGGGGCTGAAGCTTTCTTT
CATAGGLGAEAFF
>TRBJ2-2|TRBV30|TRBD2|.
TGTGCCTGGAGGGCCAATAGCGGGAGGTGGTCCGGGGAGCTGTTTTTT
CAWRANSGRWSGELFF
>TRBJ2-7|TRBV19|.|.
TGTGCCAGTAGTATGAGAGGAGGGGGCGAGCAGTACTTC
CASSMRGGGEQYF
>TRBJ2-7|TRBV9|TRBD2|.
TGTGCCAGCAGCGTAGGTCTAGCGGGAGTACAGTACTTC
CASSVGLAGVQYF
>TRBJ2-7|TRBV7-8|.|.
TGTGCCAGCAGAAAAGGCTTTCCCGGGACGTCCGCCAACTACGAGCAGTACTTC
CASRKGFPGTSANYEQYF
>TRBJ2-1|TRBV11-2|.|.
TGTGCCAGCAGCTCCCCCCTATTGGCCCGCGCGGAGCAGTTCTTC
CASSSPLLARAEQFF
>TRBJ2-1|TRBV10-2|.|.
TGCGCCAGCAGAGGGGGCGGGAACTCCTACAATGAGCAGTTCTTC
CASRGGGNSYNEQFF
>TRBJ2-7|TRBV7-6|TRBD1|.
TGTGCCAGCAGCTTAGCTGGGACAGGCCTCTCCGAGCAGTACTTC
CASSLAGTGLSEQYF
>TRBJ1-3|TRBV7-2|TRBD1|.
TGTGCCAGCAGCTTGCAGGGGGTGACTGGAAACACCATATATTTT
CASSLQGVTGNTIYF
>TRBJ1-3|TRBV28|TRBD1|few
TGTGCCAGCAGGGGACAGGGGTTTGGAAACACCATATATTTT
CASRGQGFGNTIYF
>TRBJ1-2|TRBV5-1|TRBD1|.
TGCGCCAGCAGCCCTGGGACAGGGGAGGGCTACACCTTC
CASSPGTGEGYTF
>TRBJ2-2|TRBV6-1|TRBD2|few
TGTGCCAGCAGTGATTTTAGCGGGAGGGGTACCGGGGAGCTGTTTTTT
CASSDFSGRGTGELFF
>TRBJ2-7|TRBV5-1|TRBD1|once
TGCGCCAGCAGCTTGAGGGACAGGGGGTACGAGCAGTACTTC
CASSLRDRGYEQYF
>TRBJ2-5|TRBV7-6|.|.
TGTGCCAGCAGCTTACGGGGAGCAAGGGAGACCCAGTACTTC
CASSLRGARETQYF
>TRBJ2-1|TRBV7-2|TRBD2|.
TGTGCCAGCAGCTTGGGACTAGCGCACAATGAGCAGTTCTTC
CASSLGLAHNEQFF
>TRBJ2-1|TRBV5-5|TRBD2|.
TGTGCCAGCAGCTTGGCCGAGGGAGGGTACTACAATGAGCAGTTCTTC
CASSLAEGGYYNEQFF
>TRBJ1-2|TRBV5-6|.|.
TGTGCCAGCAGCCCCCAGGGAGGGAACTATGGCTACACCTTC
CASSPQGGNYGYTF
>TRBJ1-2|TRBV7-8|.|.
TGTGCCAGCAGCCTTGGGGGGGGCCATCCTAACTATGGCTACACCTTC
CASSLGGGHPNYGYTF
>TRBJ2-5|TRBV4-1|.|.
TGCGCCAGCAGCCATACTACCGGGACTTCCAGCGGGACCCAGTACTTC
CASSHTTGTSSGTQYF
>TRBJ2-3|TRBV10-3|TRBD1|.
TGTGCCATCAGGGGACAGGGGAATACAGATACGCAGTATTTT
CAIRGQGNTDTQYF
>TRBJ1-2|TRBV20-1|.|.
TGCAGGACTAGGGGCTACACCTTC
CRTRGYTF
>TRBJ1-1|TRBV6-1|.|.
TGTGCCAGCAGTGACCGTGGACTGAACACTGAAGCTTTCTTT
CASSDRGLNTEAFF
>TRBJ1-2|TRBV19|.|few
TGTGCCAGTAGCCCCCAAGGGGTAAACTATGGCTACACCTTC
CASSPQGVNYGYTF